One and the same sample provided the 5 T cell receptor beta chains below, sequenced in a study of T cells after yellow fever vaccination (dated by TCRdb to about 2019). The method behind the library was 5' RACE. Sequencer: Illumina NovaSeq 6000. TCRdb trimmed public reads at Q25 via fastp, called clones via MiXCR and kept in-frame beta chains. CDR3 protein duplicates are merged, each entry listing the most common genes and DNA. This sample comprises more than 300,000 distinct CDR3 sequences, over 8.5% of them detected only once. Approximately 3% of the sample belongs to the ten largest clones. According to the study, the label for this sample's treatment or condition signals: live attenuated yellow fever vaccine strain. Specimen: CD4+ T cells sorted from PBMCs, collected 45 days after the yellow fever booster vaccination. The origin of the receptors is a man between 18 and 35 years old who received the YFV17D yellow fever vaccine.

This clonotype was counted many times. The chain combines TRBV6-1 with TRBJ1-5; possibly TRBD1 for D (5 bases). Trimming took off 4 bases at V and 6 bases at J, with 16 bases between the two ends. Germline values: CDR1 MNHNS, CDR2 SASEGT. The CDR3 totals 15 residues. CDR3 nucleotides: TGTGCCAGCAGTGCCAATGGGGGTTTAGGTCAGCCCCAGCATTTT. Its translation: CASSANGGLGQPQHF.

This chain links TRBV10-3 with TRBJ1-4; D might be TRBD1 (6 bases). From germline, CDR1 is ENHRY and CDR2 SYGVKD. V shed 6 bases and J shed 0 bases, with 8 bases lying between them. The CDR3 consists of 14 residues. CDR3 sequence reads: CAIRDSTTNEKLFF. CDR3 nucleotide sequence: TGTGCCATCAGGGACAGCACAACTAATGAAAAACTGTTTTTT.

CDR3 DNA sequence: TGCAGTGCGAGGGTTCCGGGACAGGAGGCCTATGGCTACACCTTC. It specifies CSARVPGQEAYGYTF. This chain links TRBV20-1 with TRBJ1-2; 8 nucleotides match TRBD1. The CDR3 contains 15 residues. Germline assignment: CDR1 DFQATT and CDR2 SNEGSKA (reference sequence). V lost 6 bases and J lost 4; bases outside the gene matches: 13.

In its sample, this clonotype was seen a few times. This rearrangement joins TRBV28 to TRBJ2-2, with D hard to call. The CDR3 is made up of 15 amino acids. V was cut by 1 base and J by 0 bases, with 6 bases left in between. Germline-derived CDR1 and CDR2 are MDHEN and SYDVKM. In nucleotides, the CDR3 is TGTGCCAGCAGTTTATACCGATCGAACACCGGGGAGCTGTTTTTT. Translation: CASSLYRSNTGELFF. The variable domain in full, completed from reference TRBV28 and TRBJ2-2, reads DVKVTQSSRYLVKRTGEKVFLECVQDMDHENMFWYRQDPGLGLRLIYFSYDVKMKEKGDIPEGYSVSREKKERFSLILESASTNQTSMYLCASSLYRSNTGELFFGEGSRLTVL.

V usage is TRBV24-1 and J usage is TRBJ2-2; D might be TRBD2 (6 bases). CDR1 and CDR2 from the germline V gene are KGHDR and SFDVKD. V was clipped by 3 bases and J by 6 bases, with 13 bases between them. This CDR3 region has 15 residues. CDR3 sequence (DNA): TGTGCCACCAGTGATCCCGGGGGAAATGCCGGGGAGCTGTTTTTT. It yields the protein CATSDPGGNAGELFF.